The sequence of this T cell receptor beta chain was determined in a study of lymphopenia after photon versus proton radiotherapy. Regarding the study as a whole: Post-nadir diversity loss with photons came from oligoclonal expansion, particularly CD8+ Temra cells. In patients who died, overall survival fell as post-nadir TCR diversity dropped more. Under photons, naive T cells and diversity fell while effector/memory populations rose.

A note on this clone: What it binds is unknown.

The table came from immunoSEQ multiplex PCR; TCRdb's copy has only in-frame clones and leaves some out. The repertoire holds around 16,000 clones, approximately 86% seen once, with under 65% in the top ten. Germline V CDR1 and CDR2: MNHEY, SVGAGI. V gave up 6 bases and J gave up 4 bases; unmatched junction bases: 11. This CDR3 has 15 residues. The origin of this receptor is a woman aged 55-69 years with cholangiocarcinoma. Some clones in this sample may be carry-over from other donors' samples. The sequences come from peripheral blood, collected from a patient treated with proton-based radiotherapy. The rearrangement links TRBV6-5 to TRBJ1-2, with 7 bases identical to TRBD1. CDR3 nucleotides: TGTGCCAGCAGCCCACAGCGGGGACAGTTCTATGGCTACACCTTC. Amino acid sequence: CASSPQRGQFYGYTF.